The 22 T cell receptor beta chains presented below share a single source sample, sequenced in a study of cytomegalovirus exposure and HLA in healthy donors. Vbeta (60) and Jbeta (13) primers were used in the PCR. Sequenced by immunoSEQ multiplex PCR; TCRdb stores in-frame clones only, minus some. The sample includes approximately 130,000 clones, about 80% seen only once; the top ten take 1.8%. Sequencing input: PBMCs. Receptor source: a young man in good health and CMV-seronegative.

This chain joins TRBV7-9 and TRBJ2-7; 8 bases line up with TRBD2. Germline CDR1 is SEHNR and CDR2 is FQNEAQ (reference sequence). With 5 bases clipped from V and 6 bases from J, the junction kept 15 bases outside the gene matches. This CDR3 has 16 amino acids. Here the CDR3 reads CASSPWMAGGAGEQYF. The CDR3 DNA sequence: TGTGCCAGCAGCCCGTGGATGGCGGGGGGAGCAGGCGAGCAGTACTTC.

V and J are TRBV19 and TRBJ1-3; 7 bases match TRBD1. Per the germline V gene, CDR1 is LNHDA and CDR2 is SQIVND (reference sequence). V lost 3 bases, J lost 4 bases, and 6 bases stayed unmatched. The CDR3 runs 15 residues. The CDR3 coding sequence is TGTGCCAGTAGTATCTCAGGGGGTTCAGGAAACACCATATATTTT. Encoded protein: CASSISGGSGNTIYF.

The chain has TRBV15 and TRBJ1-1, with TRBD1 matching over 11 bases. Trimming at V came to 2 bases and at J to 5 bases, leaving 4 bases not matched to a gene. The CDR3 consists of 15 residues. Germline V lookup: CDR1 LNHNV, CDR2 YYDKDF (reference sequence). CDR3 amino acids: CATSRKGQGETEAFF. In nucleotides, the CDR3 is TGTGCCACCAGCAGAAAGGGACAGGGGGAAACTGAAGCTTTCTTT.

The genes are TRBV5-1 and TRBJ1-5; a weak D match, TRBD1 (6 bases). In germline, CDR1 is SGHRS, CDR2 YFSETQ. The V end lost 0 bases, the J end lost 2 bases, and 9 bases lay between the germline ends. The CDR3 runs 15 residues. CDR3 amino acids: CASSLAGGGNQPQHF. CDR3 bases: TGCGCCAGCAGCTTGGCGGGGGGCGGCAATCAGCCCCAGCATTTT.

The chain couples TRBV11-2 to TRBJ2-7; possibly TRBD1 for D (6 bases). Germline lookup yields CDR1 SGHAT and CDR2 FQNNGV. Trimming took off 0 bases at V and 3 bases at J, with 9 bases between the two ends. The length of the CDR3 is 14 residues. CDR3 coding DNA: TGTGCCAGCAGCTTAGAACAGGGCGGCTACGAGCAGTACTTC. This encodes CASSLEQGGYEQYF.

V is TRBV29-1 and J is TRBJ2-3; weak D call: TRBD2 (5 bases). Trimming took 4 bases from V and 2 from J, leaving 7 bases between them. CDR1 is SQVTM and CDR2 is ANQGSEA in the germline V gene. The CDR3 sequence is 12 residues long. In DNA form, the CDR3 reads TGCAGCGTTGGACTAAACACAGATACGCAGTATTTT. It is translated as CSVGLNTDTQYF.

The CDR3: CASSIGHRAGYTF. The CDR3 DNA reads as TGTGCCAGTAGTATCGGGCACAGGGCGGGCTACACCTTC. The gene calls are TRBV19 and TRBJ1-2; possible D gene TRBD1, 6 bases. This CDR3 region has 13 residues. Germline lookup yields CDR1 LNHDA and CDR2 SQIVND (reference sequence). V was shortened by 3 bases and J by 8 bases, with 13 bases between the two germline ends.

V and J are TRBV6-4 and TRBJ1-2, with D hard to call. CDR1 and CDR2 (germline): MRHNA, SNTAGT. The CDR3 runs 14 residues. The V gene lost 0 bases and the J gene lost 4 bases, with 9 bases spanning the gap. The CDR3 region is CASSDSAGSYGYTF. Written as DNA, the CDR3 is TGTGCCAGCAGTGACTCTGCAGGTTCCTATGGCTACACCTTC.

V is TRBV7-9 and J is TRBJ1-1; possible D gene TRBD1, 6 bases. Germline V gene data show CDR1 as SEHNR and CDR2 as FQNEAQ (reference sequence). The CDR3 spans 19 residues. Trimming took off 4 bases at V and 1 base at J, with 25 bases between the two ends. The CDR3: CASSSNTYSRTAKNTEAFF. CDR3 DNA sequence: TGTGCCAGCAGCTCGAATACATATTCCCGGACAGCTAAGAACACTGAAGCTTTCTTT.

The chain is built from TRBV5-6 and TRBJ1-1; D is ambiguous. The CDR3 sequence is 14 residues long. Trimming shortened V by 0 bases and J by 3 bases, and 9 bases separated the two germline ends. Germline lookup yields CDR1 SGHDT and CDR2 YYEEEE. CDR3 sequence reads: CASSLAWGDTEAFF. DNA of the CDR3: TGTGCCAGCAGCTTGGCTTGGGGAGACACTGAAGCTTTCTTT.

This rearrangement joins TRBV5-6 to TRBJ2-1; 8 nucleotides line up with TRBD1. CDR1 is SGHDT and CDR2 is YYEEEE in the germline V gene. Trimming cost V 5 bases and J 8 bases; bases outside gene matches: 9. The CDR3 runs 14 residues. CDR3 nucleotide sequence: TGTGCCAGCAGTTTTACGACAGGGGACTATGAGCAGTTCTTC. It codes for CASSFTTGDYEQFF.

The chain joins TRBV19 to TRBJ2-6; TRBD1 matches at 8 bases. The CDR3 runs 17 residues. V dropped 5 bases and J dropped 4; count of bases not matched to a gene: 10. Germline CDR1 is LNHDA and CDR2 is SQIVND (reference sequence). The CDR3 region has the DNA TGTGCCAGTAGTTCGCAGGGGGCGCTGGACGGGGCCAACGTCCTGACTTTC. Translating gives CASSSQGALDGANVLTF.

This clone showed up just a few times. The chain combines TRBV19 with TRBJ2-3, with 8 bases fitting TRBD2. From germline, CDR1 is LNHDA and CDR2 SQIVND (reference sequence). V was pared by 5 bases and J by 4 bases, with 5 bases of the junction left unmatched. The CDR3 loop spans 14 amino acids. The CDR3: CASSAPGGADTQYF. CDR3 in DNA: TGTGCCAGTAGTGCCCCCGGGGGGGCAGATACGCAGTATTTT.

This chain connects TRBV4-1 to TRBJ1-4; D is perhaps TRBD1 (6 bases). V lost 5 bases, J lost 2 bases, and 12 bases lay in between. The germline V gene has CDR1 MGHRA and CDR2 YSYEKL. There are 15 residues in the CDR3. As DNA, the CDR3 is TGCGCCAGCAGCAAACAGGGTGAGACTAATGAAAAACTGTTTTTT. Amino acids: CASSKQGETNEKLFF.

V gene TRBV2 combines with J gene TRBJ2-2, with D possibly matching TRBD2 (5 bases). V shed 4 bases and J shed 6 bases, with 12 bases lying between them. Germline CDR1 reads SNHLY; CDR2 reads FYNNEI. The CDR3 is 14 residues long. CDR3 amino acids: CASSAEADPGELFF. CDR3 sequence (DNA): TGTGCCAGCAGTGCCGAAGCGGATCCCGGGGAGCTGTTTTTT.

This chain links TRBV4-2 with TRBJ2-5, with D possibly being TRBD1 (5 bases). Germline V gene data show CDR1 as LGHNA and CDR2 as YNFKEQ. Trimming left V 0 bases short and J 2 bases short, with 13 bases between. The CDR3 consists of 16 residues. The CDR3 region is CASSQERGKGQETQYF. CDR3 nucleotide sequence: TGTGCCAGCAGCCAAGAAAGGGGAAAGGGGCAAGAGACCCAGTACTTC.

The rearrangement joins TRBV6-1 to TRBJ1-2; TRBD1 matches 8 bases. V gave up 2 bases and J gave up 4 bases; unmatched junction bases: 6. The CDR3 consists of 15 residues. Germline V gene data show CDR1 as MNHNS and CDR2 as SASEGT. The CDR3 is CASSELDRGGYGYTF. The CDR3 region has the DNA TGTGCCAGCAGTGAATTAGACAGGGGTGGCTATGGCTACACCTTC.

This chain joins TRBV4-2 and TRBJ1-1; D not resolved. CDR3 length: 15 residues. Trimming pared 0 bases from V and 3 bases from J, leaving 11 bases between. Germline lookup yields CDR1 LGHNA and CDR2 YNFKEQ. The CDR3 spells CASSQEGGRDTEAFF. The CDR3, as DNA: TGTGCCAGCAGCCAAGAAGGCGGGAGGGACACTGAAGCTTTCTTT.

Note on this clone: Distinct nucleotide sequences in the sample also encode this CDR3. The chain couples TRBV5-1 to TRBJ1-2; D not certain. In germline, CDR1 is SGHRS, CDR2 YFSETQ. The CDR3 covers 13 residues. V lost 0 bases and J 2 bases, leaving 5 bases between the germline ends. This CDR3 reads CASSLGGNYGYTF. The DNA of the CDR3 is TGCGCCAGCAGCTTGGGCGGGAACTATGGCTACACCTTC.

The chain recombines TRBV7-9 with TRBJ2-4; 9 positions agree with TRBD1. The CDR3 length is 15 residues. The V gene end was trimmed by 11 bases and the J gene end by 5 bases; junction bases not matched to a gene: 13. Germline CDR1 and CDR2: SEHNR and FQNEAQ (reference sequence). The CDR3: CAGTGGQGFENIQYF. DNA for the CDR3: TGTGCCGGAACCGGGGGACAGGGCTTCGAAAACATTCAGTACTTC.

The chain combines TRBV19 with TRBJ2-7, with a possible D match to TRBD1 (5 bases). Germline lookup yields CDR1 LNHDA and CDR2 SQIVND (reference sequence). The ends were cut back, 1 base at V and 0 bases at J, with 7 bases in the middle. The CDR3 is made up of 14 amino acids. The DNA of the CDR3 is TGTGCCAGTAGTATAGCAGGGCGCTCCTACGAGCAGTACTTC. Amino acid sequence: CASSIAGRSYEQYF. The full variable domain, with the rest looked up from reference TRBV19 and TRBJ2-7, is DGGITQSPKYLFRKEGQNVTLSCEQNLNHDAMYWYRQDPGQGLRLIYYSQIVNDFQKGDIAEGYSVSREKKESFPLTVTSAQKNPTAFYLCASSIAGRSYEQYFGPGTRLTVT.

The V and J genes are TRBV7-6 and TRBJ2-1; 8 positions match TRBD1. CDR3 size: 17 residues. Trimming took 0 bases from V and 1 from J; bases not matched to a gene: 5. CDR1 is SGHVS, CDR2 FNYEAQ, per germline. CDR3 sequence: CASSLAGQGASYNEQFF. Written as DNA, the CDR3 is TGTGCCAGCAGCTTAGCTGGGCAGGGGGCTTCCTACAATGAGCAGTTCTTC.